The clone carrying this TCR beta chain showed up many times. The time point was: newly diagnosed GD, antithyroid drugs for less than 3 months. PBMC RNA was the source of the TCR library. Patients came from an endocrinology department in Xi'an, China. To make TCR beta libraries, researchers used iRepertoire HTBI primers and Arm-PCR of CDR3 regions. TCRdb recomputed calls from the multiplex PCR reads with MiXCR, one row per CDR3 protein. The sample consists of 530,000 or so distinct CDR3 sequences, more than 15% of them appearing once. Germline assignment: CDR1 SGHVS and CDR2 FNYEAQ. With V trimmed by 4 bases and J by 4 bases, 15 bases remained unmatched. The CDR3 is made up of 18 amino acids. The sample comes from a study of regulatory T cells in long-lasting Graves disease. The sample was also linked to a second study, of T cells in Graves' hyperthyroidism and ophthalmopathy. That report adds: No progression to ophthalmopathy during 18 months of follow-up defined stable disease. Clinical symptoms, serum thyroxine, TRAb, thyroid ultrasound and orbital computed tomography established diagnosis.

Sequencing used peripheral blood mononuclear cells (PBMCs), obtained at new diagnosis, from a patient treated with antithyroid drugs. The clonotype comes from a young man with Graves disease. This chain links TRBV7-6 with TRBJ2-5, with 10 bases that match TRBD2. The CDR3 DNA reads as TGTGCCAGCAGCTCCCGACTAGCGGGTATGGACATTGGAGAGACCCAGTACTTC. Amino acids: CASSSRLAGMDIGETQYF. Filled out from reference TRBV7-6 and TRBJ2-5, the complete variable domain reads GAGVSQSPRYKVTKRGQDVALRCDPISGHVSLYWYRQALGQGPEFLTYFNYEAQQDKSGLPNDRFSAERPEGSISTLTIQRTEQRDSAMYRCASSSRLAGMDIGETQYFGPGTRLLVL.